This record covers a single T cell receptor beta chain. The clone's antigen remains unknown. No much larger clonotype is one base removed from it; base qualities were not supplied. Its CDR3 holds 16 amino acids, cysteine through phenylalanine. Kept here is only the CDR3 DNA, which spans 48 bases and is read in frame from base 1. Here V drops 5 bases and J drops 0 bases, and the junction holds 10 bases not matched to any gene. Based on the germline V gene (reference sequence), the CDR1 and CDR2 sequences are LNHNV and YYDKDF. This sample is drawn from a study of identical twins (dated by TCRdb to 2015 to 2016). Regarding the research as a whole: To test whether fetal clonotypes persist, the study used deep sequencing on TCR alpha and beta repertoires from monozygotic twins, unrelated adults of various ages, and cord blood. Replicate twin experiments were performed at different times using different library preparation protocols to rule out contamination. Points the paper makes about the study in general: In monozygotic twins, out-of-frame TCR alpha sharing was systematically underestimated by recombination models, although the models agreed with sharing between unrelated individuals. Fewer insertions were carried by abundant cord blood beta clonotypes; a weaker similar trend was observed in young adult naive repertoires, while no such trend was observed in memory repertoires. The excess sharing between twins in beta out-of-frame sequences was weaker because fewer shared sequences reduced the signal-to-noise ratio. Invariant T cells such as MAIT and iNKT could partly confound zero-insertion analyses, though diverse VJ usage argued against this for most clonotypes. Because the same donors could not be followed over many years, conclusions were based on cross-sectional statistical analysis. Compared with coincidental sharing between unrelated individuals, out-of-frame TCR alpha sequences shared between twins showed an excess of sequences with low generation probability.

The method was 5' RACE. The sequencing machine was an Illumina HiSeq 2000. A universal primer binding site was introduced by template switching, and a unique molecular identifier was present in the final cDNA, enabling accurate counting of TCR cDNA molecules. Specific primers in the conserved constant-segment region were used to synthesize first-strand cDNA for TCR alpha and beta chains. To control for contamination, every cDNA library carried two barcodes: a SMART-Mk sample barcode plus Illumina barcodes. TruSeq adapter sequences along with Illumina sample barcodes were introduced in two successive PCR steps. TCR alpha and beta cDNA libraries were sequenced on the Illumina HiSeq platform with custom primers. In the original analysis: MiGEC processed the raw reads to extract unique molecular identifiers, while MiXCR was used to determine the CDR3 positions. For each individual, recombination models were inferred using an EM algorithm with the repgenHMM and IGoR tools. Shared clonotypes were analyzed with the tcR package in R, and sharing was normalized by the product of cloneset sizes. Out-of-frame nonproductive sequences were analyzed to study raw recombination free of thymic and clonal selection effects. In-frame beta chains were kept once TCRdb had trimmed the public reads at Q25 with fastp and called clones with MiXCR. Every distinct CDR3 protein forms one entry, paired with its most common genes and DNA. For this entry, the V and J calls and clone size follow TCRdb and not the study's own pipeline. In all, the sample holds 400,000 to 500,000 distinct CDR3 sequences, and around 15% of those were seen once. The ten largest clones capture more than 0.8% of the sample.

Only healthy Caucasian donors were included. Three pairs of female monozygotic twins, all aged about 18 to 29 years, made up the twin cohort. CD4+ and CD8+ T cell populations were isolated with positive isolation kits from Invitrogen. Separately, the same data were catalogued under a study of yellow fever vaccine responses in identical twins. The second investigation adds: The authors reported that the T cell response to vaccination in identical twins appeared partly convergent and partly personalized. Focusing on identical twins, the study followed the T cell clones that responded to the vaccine, and did so with precision.

The TCR was taken from a woman younger than 30 in good health. The chain links TRBV15 with TRBJ2-7, and 7 bases in between align with TRBD2. Source material: CD4+ T cells sorted from blood. The DNA sequence is given as TGTGCCACCAGCCCCCGGAGGACTAGTCGCTCCTACGAGCAGTACTTC. Its protein is CATSPRRTSRSYEQYF.